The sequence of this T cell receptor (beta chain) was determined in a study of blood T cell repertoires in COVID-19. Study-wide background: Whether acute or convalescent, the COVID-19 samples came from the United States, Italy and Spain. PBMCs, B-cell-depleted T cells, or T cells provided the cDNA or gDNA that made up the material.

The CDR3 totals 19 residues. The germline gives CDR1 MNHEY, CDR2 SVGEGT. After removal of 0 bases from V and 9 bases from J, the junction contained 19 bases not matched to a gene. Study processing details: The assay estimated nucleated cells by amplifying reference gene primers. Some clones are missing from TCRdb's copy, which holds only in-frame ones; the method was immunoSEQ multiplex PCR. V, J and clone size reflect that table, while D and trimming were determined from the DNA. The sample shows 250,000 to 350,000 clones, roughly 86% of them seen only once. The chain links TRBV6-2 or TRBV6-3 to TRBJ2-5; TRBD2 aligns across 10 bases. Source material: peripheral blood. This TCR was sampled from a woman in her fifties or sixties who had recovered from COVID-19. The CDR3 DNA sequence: TGTGCCAGCAGTTACTCGACTGTCAAGCGGGGGGGAACCGGCCAGGCCCAGTACTTC. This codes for CASSYSTVKRGGTGQAQYF.